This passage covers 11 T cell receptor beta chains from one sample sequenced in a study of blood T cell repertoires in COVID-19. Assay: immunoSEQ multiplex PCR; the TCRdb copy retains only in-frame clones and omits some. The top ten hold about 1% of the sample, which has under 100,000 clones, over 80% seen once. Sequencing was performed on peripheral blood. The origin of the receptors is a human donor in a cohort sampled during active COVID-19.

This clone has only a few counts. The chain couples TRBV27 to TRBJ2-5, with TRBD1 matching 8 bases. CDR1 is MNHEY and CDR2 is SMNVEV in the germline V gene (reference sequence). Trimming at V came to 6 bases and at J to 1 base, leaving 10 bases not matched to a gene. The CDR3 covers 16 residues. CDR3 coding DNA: TGTGCCAGCAGCCCGTGGGCAGGGGGCCTCCAAGAGACCCAGTACTTC. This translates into CASSPWAGGLQETQYF.

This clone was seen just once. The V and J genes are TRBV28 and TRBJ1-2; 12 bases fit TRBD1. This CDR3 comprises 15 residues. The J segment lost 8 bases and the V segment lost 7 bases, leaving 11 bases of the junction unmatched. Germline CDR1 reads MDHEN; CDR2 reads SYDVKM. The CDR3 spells CASIPSSGTGGGYTF. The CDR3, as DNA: TGTGCCAGCATCCCTTCATCCGGGACAGGGGGCGGCTACACCTTC.

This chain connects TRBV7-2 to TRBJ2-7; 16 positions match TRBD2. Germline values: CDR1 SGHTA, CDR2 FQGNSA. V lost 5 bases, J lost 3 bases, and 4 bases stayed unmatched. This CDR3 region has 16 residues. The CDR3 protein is CASSRGTSGRVYEQYF. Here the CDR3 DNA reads TGTGCCAGCAGCAGGGGGACTAGCGGGAGGGTCTACGAGCAGTACTTC.

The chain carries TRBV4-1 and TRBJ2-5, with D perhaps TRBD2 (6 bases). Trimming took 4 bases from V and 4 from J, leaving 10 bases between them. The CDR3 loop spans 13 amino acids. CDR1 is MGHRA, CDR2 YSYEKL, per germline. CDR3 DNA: TGCGCCAGCAGCCCTAGGGAGGTAGAGACCCAGTACTTC. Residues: CASSPREVETQYF.

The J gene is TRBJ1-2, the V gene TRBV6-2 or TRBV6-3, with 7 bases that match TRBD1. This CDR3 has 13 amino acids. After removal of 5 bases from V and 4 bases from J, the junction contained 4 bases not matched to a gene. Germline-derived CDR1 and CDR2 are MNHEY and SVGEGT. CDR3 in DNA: TGTGCCAGCAGTAACCGGGACAGCTATGGCTACACCTTC. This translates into CASSNRDSYGYTF.

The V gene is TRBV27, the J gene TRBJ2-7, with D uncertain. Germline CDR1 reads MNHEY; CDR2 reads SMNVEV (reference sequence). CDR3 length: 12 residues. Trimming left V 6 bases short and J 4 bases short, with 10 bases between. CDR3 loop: CASRTEGYEQYF. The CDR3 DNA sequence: TGTGCCAGCAGAACAGAAGGATACGAGCAGTACTTC.

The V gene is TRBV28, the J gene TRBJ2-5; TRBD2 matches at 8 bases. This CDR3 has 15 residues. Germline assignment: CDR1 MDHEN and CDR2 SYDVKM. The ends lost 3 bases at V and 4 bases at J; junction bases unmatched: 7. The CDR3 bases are TGTGCCAGCAGTTTTATGAGCGGGAGCGGAGAGACCCAGTACTTC. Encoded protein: CASSFMSGSGETQYF.

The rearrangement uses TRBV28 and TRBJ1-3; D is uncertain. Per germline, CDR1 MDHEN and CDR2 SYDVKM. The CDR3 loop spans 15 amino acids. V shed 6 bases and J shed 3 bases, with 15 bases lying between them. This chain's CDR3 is CASSPPFGVGNTIYF. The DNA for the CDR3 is TGTGCCAGCAGCCCCCCATTCGGGGTTGGAAACACCATATATTTT. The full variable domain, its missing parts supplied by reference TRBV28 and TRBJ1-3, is DVKVTQSSRYLVKRTGEKVFLECVQDMDHENMFWYRQDPGLGLRLIYFSYDVKMKEKGDIPEGYSVSREKKERFSLILESASTNQTSMYLCASSPPFGVGNTIYFGEGSWLTVV.

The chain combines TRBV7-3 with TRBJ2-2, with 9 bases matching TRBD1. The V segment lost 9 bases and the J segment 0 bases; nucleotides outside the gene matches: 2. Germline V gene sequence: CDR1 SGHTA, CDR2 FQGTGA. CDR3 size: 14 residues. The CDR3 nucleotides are TGTGCCAGTAACAGGGGGCCGAACACCGGGGAGCTGTTTTTT. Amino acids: CASNRGPNTGELFF.

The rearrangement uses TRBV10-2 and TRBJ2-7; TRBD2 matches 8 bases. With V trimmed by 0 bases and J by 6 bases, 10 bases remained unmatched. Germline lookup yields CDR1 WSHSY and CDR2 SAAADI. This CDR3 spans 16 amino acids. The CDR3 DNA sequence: TGCGCCAGCAGTGAGTCGGGGTTCGTAGCGGGGAGCGAGCAGTACTTC. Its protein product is CASSESGFVAGSEQYF.

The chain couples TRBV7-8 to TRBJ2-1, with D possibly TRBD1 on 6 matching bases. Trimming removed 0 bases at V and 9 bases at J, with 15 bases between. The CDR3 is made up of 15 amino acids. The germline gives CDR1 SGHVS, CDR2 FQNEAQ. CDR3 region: CASSLAGATNAEQFF. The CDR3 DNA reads TGTGCCAGCAGCTTAGCGGGGGCGACTAACGCTGAGCAGTTCTTC. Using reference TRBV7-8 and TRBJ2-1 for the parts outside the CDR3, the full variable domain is GAGVSQSPRYKVAKRGQDVALRCDPISGHVSLFWYQQALGQGPEFLTYFQNEAQLDKSGLPSDRFFAERPEGSVSTLKIQRTQQEDSAVYLCASSLAGATNAEQFFGPGTRLTVL.